The clone carrying this T cell receptor (beta chain) came up many times. Its antigen is undetermined. TCR beta libraries were built with iRepertoire HTBI primers and Arm-PCR of CDR3 regions. TCRdb re-called the multiplex PCR reads with MiXCR, one entry per CDR3 protein. The table includes under 500,000 distinct CDR3 sequences, about 20% detected once. In germline, CDR1 is SGHAT, CDR2 FQNNGV. Trimming at V came to 4 bases and at J to 9 bases, leaving 6 bases not matched to a gene. This CDR3 is built from 12 residues. The sample is drawn from a study of regulatory T cells in long-lasting Graves disease. Across the whole study: Persistent Graves' disease denoted over 5 years of antithyroid drugs plus positive TSH receptor antibodies. Broader study findings: Persistent Graves' patients showed reduced TCR diversity versus newly diagnosed patients.

The time point here: persistent/refractory GD, antithyroid drugs over 5 years with positive TRAb. Scientists built the TCR library using RNA that was extracted from PBMCs. The receptor was derived from a female donor with Graves disease. The gene calls are TRBV11-2 and TRBJ2-7; 7 bases are a match to TRBD1. Sequenced here: peripheral blood mononuclear cells (PBMCs), sampled when the disease was refractory, from a patient treated with antithyroid drugs. Here the CDR3 DNA reads TGTGCCAGCAGCTCTGACAGGGCGGTGCAGTACTTC. The encoded protein is CASSSDRAVQYF.